Listed below are T cell receptor beta chains from one sample, sequenced in a study of T cells expressing NK-cell markers. TCRdb re-analyzed the 5' RACE reads; it lists each CDR3 protein once, without DNA. The sample holds fewer than 550,000 distinct CDR3 sequences. The sequenced material came from blood T cells: a sorted CD56 or NKG2C T cell subset, CD4+ or CD8+ T cells, or bulk PBMC T cells (not recorded which). The receptor source for this set is a woman in her forties or fifties in good health. The CDR3 runs from the conserved cysteine through the conserved F or W.

j_gene	v_gene	CDR3aa
TRBJ2-1	TRBV4-1	CASSQVAGGPGEQFF
TRBJ2-3	TRBV7-6	CASKRGLASDTQYF
TRBJ1-5	TRBV29-1	CSAGDSNQPQHF
TRBJ1-2	TRBV15	CATSRRRYSRDYGYTF
TRBJ2-2	TRBV7-9	CASSFDTGRNTGELFF
TRBJ2-3	TRBV14	CASGLFGTDTQYF
TRBJ1-2	TRBV14	CASSQETILGYTF
TRBJ1-2	TRBV29-1	CSVSTLANYGYTF
TRBJ1-2	TRBV12-3/TRBV12-4	CASTSSANYGYTF
TRBJ2-7	TRBV21-1	CASSKGWDYEQYF
TRBJ2-2	TRBV29-1	CSVGAQGGTGELFF
TRBJ2-3	TRBV6-6	CASSYRLPGLAERTYTDTQYF
TRBJ1-4	TRBV6-1	CASSREVATNEKLFF
TRBJ2-1	TRBV3-1	CASSLTVTEQFF
TRBJ2-3	TRBV12-3/TRBV12-4	CASSQNFGLAGVRSTDTQYF
TRBJ1-2	TRBV7-8	CASSYRTAPNYGYTF
TRBJ2-5	TRBV2	CASGEFEGTQYF
TRBJ2-3	TRBV10-1	CASSDARLAADTQYF
TRBJ2-2	TRBV9	CASSVSHFTGTGELFF
TRBJ2-1	TRBV12-3/TRBV12-4	CASRPGQGPYNEQFF
TRBJ2-5	TRBV10-3	CAISEIRDYQETQYF
TRBJ1-3	TRBV6-1	CASSEAPPGVGNTIYF